These T cell receptor beta chains were read from a single sample in a study of memory CD4+ T cells and cytomegalovirus serostatus. The assay was immunoSEQ multiplex PCR, and TCRdb's table has in-frame clones only and misses some. The sample lists 50,000 to 70,000 clones, about 80% occurring once. The material sequenced was memory CD4+ T cells from blood. The receptors were sampled from an adult in good health and CMV-seropositive. Both conserved end residues are part of each CDR3. The D gene is left open where the match is weak. The size of a clone is reported for some rows only, either as once, few or many, or as a class for expanded clones.

j_gene | v_gene | abundance | d_gene | CDR3aa | CDR3nt
TRBJ2-7 | TRBV28 | NA | NA | CASSLGYEQYF | TGTGCCAGCAGTTTAGGGTACGAGCAGTACTTC
TRBJ2-7 | TRBV2 | once | TRBD1 | CAARSGTGGSYEQYF | TGTGCCGCACGGTCCGGGACAGGGGGGTCCTACGAGCAGTACTTC
TRBJ1-1 | TRBV6-1 | NA | NA | CASSNQRGSAEAFF | TGTGCCAGCAGCAACCAGCGCGGGAGCGCTGAAGCTTTCTTT
TRBJ2-3 | TRBV7-2 | NA | NA | CASSRQGLSTDTQYF | TGTGCCAGCAGCCGCCAGGGCCTTAGCACAGATACGCAGTATTTT
TRBJ2-5 | TRBV7-7 | NA | TRBD1 | CASSPQGSTETQYF | TGTGCCAGCAGCCCACAGGGGAGTACAGAGACCCAGTACTTC
TRBJ2-3 | TRBV19 | NA | NA | CASSIDTRTTDTQYF | TGTGCCAGTAGTATAGATACGAGGACAACAGATACGCAGTATTTT
TRBJ2-3 | TRBV30 | NA | TRBD2 | CAWSVGRPLAVGTDTQYF | TGTGCCTGGAGTGTAGGTAGACCACTAGCGGTGGGCACAGATACGCAGTATTTT
TRBJ1-5 | TRBV2 | NA | NA | CASRLQGRQPQHF | TGTGCCAGCAGGCTCCAGGGGAGGCAGCCCCAGCATTTT
TRBJ1-5 | TRBV2 | NA | NA | CASSEGTLSNQPQHF | TGTGCCAGCAGTGAAGGTACTCTTAGCAATCAGCCCCAGCATTTT
TRBJ2-3 | TRBV7-2 | NA | NA | CASSRPGADTQYF | TGTGCCAGCAGCCGTCCAGGGGCGGATACGCAGTATTTT
TRBJ2-2 | TRBV6-5 | NA | NA | CASSYFTGGGELFF | TGTGCCAGCAGTTACTTCACAGGCGGCGGGGAGCTGTTTTTT
TRBJ2-3 | TRBV13 | NA | NA | CASSASGSTDTQYF | TGTGCCAGCAGCGCCAGCGGTAGCACAGATACGCAGTATTTT
TRBJ2-5 | TRBV2 | NA | TRBD1 | CASDRGLYQETQYF | TGTGCCAGTGACAGGGGTTTGTACCAAGAGACCCAGTACTTC
TRBJ1-5 | TRBV7-2 | NA | TRBD1 | CASSRSQGGQPQHF | TGTGCCAGCAGCAGATCCCAGGGGGGTCAGCCCCAGCATTTT
TRBJ1-4 | TRBV5-1 | few | TRBD1 | CASSLQGQGSEKLFF | TGCGCCAGCAGCTTGCAGGGACAGGGAAGCGAAAAACTGTTTTTT